The rows below give T cell receptor beta chains drawn from one sample of a study of CD8 T cells in Susac syndrome. MiXCR was run by TCRdb on the immunoSEQ multiplex PCR reads, yielding one entry per CDR3 protein. The table records 120,000 or so distinct CDR3 sequences, 90% to 95% of them present only once. The sequencing sample was made of CD4+ T cells from PBMCs. The origin of the receptors is a human donor in good health. CDR3s include the opening cysteine and the closing phenylalanine or tryptophan. The D gene is left open where the match is weak. The size of a clone is reported for some rows only, either as once, few or many, or as a class for expanded clones.

D	J	size	V	DNA	CDR3
NA	TRBJ2-3	once	TRBV9	TGTGCCAGCAGCGCTTCCCCCCGACCCCCAGATACGCAGTATTTT	CASSASPRPPDTQYF
TRBD1	TRBJ2-5	NA	TRBV20-1	TGCAGTGCTAGCGCACAGGGGCATGGTCTGGAGACCCAGTACTTC	CSASAQGHGLETQYF
NA	TRBJ1-2	NA	TRBV12-3/TRBV12-4	TGTGCCAGCAGTCCGACAGCCCTACCTAACTATGGCTACACCTTC	CASSPTALPNYGYTF
NA	TRBJ1-2	NA	TRBV7-2	TGTGCCAGCAGCTTACGGGGGGGGCTCAGCTATGGCTACACCTTC	CASSLRGGLSYGYTF
NA	TRBJ2-2	NA	TRBV5-1	TGCGCCAGCAGCTCCCGACTTGGGAACACCGGGGAGCTGTTTTTT	CASSSRLGNTGELFF
NA	TRBJ2-3	NA	TRBV12-3/TRBV12-4	TGTGCCAGCAGTCCCCAGTCAGATACGCAGTATTTT	CASSPQSDTQYF
NA	TRBJ2-7	NA	TRBV7-2	TGTGCCAGCAGCCCTCGCACAGGGTCCTACGAGCAGTACTTC	CASSPRTGSYEQYF
NA	TRBJ2-1	NA	TRBV20-1	TGCAGTGCCCACCCGAGCTCCTACAATGAGCAGTTCTTC	CSAHPSSYNEQFF
TRBD2	TRBJ2-3	NA	TRBV5-1	TGCGCCAGCAGCTTGGATCTAGCGGGAGCAGATACGCAGTATTTT	CASSLDLAGADTQYF
NA	TRBJ2-7	NA	TRBV30	TGTGCCTGGGGGCGGAACGAGCAGTACTTC	CAWGRNEQYF
TRBD1	TRBJ1-2	NA	TRBV3-1	TGTGCCAGCAGCCCACAGACAGGGTACAATGGCTACACCTTC	CASSPQTGYNGYTF
TRBD2	TRBJ2-1	once	TRBV29-1	TGCAGCGTTGTTGCGGGAGGGCGGGAGCAGTTCTTC	CSVVAGGREQFF
NA	TRBJ1-4	NA	TRBV15	TGTGCCACCAGCAGAGATCCACTTAGGCAGGGCGCAACTAATGAAAAACTGTTTTTT	CATSRDPLRQGATNEKLFF
NA	TRBJ1-2	NA	TRBV29-1	TGCAGCGTTGGAGGACCGGGGACGGATGGCTACACCTTC	CSVGGPGTDGYTF
NA	TRBJ2-7	NA	TRBV3-1	TGTGCCAGCAGCCAATTTTCGCGGGAGCAGTACTTC	CASSQFSREQYF
NA	TRBJ2-1	NA	TRBV7-9	TGTGCCAGCAGCTCAGGAGGGGAGGCCTCGTCGAAGTTCTTC	CASSSGGEASSKFF
NA	TRBJ1-1	NA	TRBV29-1	TGCAGCGTTGAACGGGACTCACGTGAAGCTTTCTTT	CSVERDSREAFF
NA	TRBJ2-5	NA	TRBV7-9	TGTGCCAGCAGCTTAGCGGTTGAGACCCAGTACTTC	CASSLAVETQYF
NA	TRBJ1-2	NA	TRBV4-2	TGTGCCAGCAGCCAGGACACAGGGTTGGGTGGCTACACCTTC	CASSQDTGLGGYTF
TRBD1	TRBJ2-7	NA	TRBV28	TGTGCCAGCAGTTTAGCCGGGACAGGGCGGGACGAGCAGTACTTC	CASSLAGTGRDEQYF
NA	TRBJ2-2	NA	TRBV7-2	TGTGCCAGCAGCTCCCAAAAGGCCGGGGAGCTGTTTTTT	CASSSQKAGELFF
NA	TRBJ1-2	NA	TRBV30	TGTGCCTGGAGTGTACTGAACTATGGCTACACCTTC	CAWSVLNYGYTF
NA	TRBJ1-2	NA	TRBV29-1	TGCAGCGTTGAGGTGGGGTCCGTTATTTCTGGCTACACCTTC	CSVEVGSVISGYTF
NA	TRBJ2-5	NA	TRBV3-1	TGTGCCAGCAGCCAAGGCAAAGACCCCCACTTC	CASSQGKDPHF
TRBD2	TRBJ2-1	NA	TRBV6-5	TGTGCCAGCAGCTTAGGGACTAGCGGAAACAATGAGCAGTTCTTC	CASSLGTSGNNEQFF
TRBD1	TRBJ1-2	once	TRBV18	TGTGCCAGCTCCCCCGGGACAGGAGCTAACTATGGCTACACCTTC	CASSPGTGANYGYTF
TRBD1	TRBJ1-5	NA	TRBV5-4	TGTGCCAGCAGCTACCAGGGGGACGGTCAGCCCCAGCATTTT	CASSYQGDGQPQHF
NA	TRBJ2-4	NA	TRBV3-1	TGTGCCAGCAGCCGAACGGAGGGGGCCAAAAACATTCAGTACTTC	CASSRTEGAKNIQYF
NA	TRBJ2-3	NA	TRBV5-1	TGCGCCAGCAGCTTAGGACTCGGGCCGGATACGCAGTATTTT	CASSLGLGPDTQYF
NA	TRBJ2-5	NA	TRBV4-1	TGCGCCAGCAGCCAAGTTGGGATCGGACAGAAAGAGACCCAGTACTTC	CASSQVGIGQKETQYF
TRBD1	TRBJ2-2	few	TRBV6-1	TGTGCCAGCACCCCGGCCGGGACAGTCAACACCGGGGAGCTGTTTTTT	CASTPAGTVNTGELFF
NA	TRBJ2-2	NA	TRBV2	TGTGCCAGCAGCCTCGCCACAGGGGGGGGCGGGGAGCTGTTTTTT	CASSLATGGGGELFF
TRBD1	TRBJ1-1	NA	TRBV12-3/TRBV12-4	TGTGCCAGCAGCCAAGGGACAGGGGGAGCTTTCTTT	CASSQGTGGAFF
TRBD2	TRBJ2-4	NA	TRBV5-1	TGCGCCAGCAGCCCTAGCGGGGTAGCCAAAAACATTCAGTACTTC	CASSPSGVAKNIQYF
TRBD2	TRBJ2-5	NA	TRBV7-2	TGTGCCAGCAGCTCGTTCCCGGGACTAGCGGGACCTCCCCAGTACTTC	CASSSFPGLAGPPQYF
TRBD2	TRBJ2-3	NA	TRBV6-1	TGTGCCAGCAGGACTAGCGGGACTAGCACAGATACGCAGTATTTT	CASRTSGTSTDTQYF
TRBD2	TRBJ2-1	once	TRBV2	TGTGCCAGCAGTGCTCGACTAGCGGGAGGGCCCCTTCTCCACAATGAGCAGTTCTTC	CASSARLAGGPLLHNEQFF
NA	TRBJ2-5	NA	TRBV29-1	TGCAGCGTCAGAGGGGAAGAGACCCAGTACTTC	CSVRGEETQYF
NA	TRBJ2-3	NA	TRBV29-1	TGCAGCGTTGGGGTTCGGGGGCGGTTCGGCACAGATACGCAGTATTTT	CSVGVRGRFGTDTQYF
TRBD1	TRBJ2-5	NA	TRBV2	TGTGCCAGCAGCGTACAGGGGGCGAAGGGAGAGACCCAGTACTTC	CASSVQGAKGETQYF
NA	TRBJ2-1	NA	TRBV29-1	TGCAGCGCCTTCCCGCGGGTACCGAATGAGCAGTTCTTC	CSAFPRVPNEQFF
NA	TRBJ1-1	NA	TRBV28	TGTGCCAGCATTATGAACACTGAAGCTTTCTTT	CASIMNTEAFF
NA	TRBJ1-1	NA	TRBV29-1	TGCAGCGTTCGGGGGGCGGACACTGAAGCTTTCTTT	CSVRGADTEAFF
TRBD1	TRBJ1-2	NA	TRBV9	TGTGCCAGCAGCGTAGAAGGCCGGGACAGGGGTGACTATGGCTACACCTTC	CASSVEGRDRGDYGYTF